The 21 T cell receptor beta chains below come from one sample, sequenced in a study of cytomegalovirus exposure and HLA in healthy donors. PCR amplification relied on 60 Vbeta primers (plus 13 Jbeta primers). Method: immunoSEQ multiplex PCR; TCRdb's copy keeps in-frame clones and lacks some. The sample holds about 98,000 clones, roughly two thirds seen once. Input material: PBMCs. Source of these receptors: a man aged 50 to 60 in good health and CMV-seronegative.

The chain carries TRBV6-5 and TRBJ1-2; D perhaps matches TRBD1 (5 bases). This CDR3 has 12 residues. Per the germline V gene, CDR1 is MNHEY and CDR2 is SVGAGI. V was shortened by 5 bases and J by 5 bases, with 9 bases between the two germline ends. As DNA, the CDR3 is TGTGCCAGCAGTCAAGGGGAATATGGCTACACCTTC. Its translation: CASSQGEYGYTF.

V is TRBV5-4 and J is TRBJ2-1; 11 bases are shared with TRBD1. The germline V gene encodes CDR1 SGHNT and CDR2 YYREEE (reference sequence). The CDR3 sequence is 15 residues long. V shed 4 bases, J shed 4 bases, and the junction held 4 bases outside the gene matches. The CDR3 sequence: CASSAGTGGYNEQFF. The CDR3 DNA is TGTGCCAGCAGCGCCGGGACAGGGGGTTACAATGAGCAGTTCTTC.

This clone was counted between two and nine times. The chain is built from TRBV29-1 and TRBJ1-1, with a weak D call TRBD1 (5 bases). Trimming left V 7 bases short and J 5 bases short, with 20 bases between. The CDR3 consists of 14 residues. Germline CDR1 and CDR2: SQVTM and ANQGSEA. CDR3 nucleotide sequence: TGCAGCGCCCACCGCGGTAGCCGGGGGACTGAAGCTTTCTTT. Its protein is CSAHRGSRGTEAFF.

DNA for the CDR3: TGTGCCAGCAGCCCAGACAGGGCCGGGACTGAAGCTTTCTTT. Translation: CASSPDRAGTEAFF. This chain connects TRBV28 to TRBJ1-1, with TRBD1 identical over 7 bases. This CDR3 comprises 14 residues. Germline V gene lookup returns CDR1 MDHEN and CDR2 SYDVKM. Losses at the gene ends were 6 bases for V and 5 bases for J; bases not matched to a gene: 9.

This clone came up a few times. The CDR3 is CASSSLMNTEAFF. The CDR3, as DNA: TGTGCCAGTAGTTCCCTTATGAACACTGAAGCTTTCTTT. The V and J genes are TRBV19 and TRBJ1-1, with D unclear. There are 13 residues in the CDR3. Germline assignment: CDR1 LNHDA and CDR2 SQIVND (reference sequence). Trimming shortened V by 5 bases and J by 0 bases, and 7 bases separated the two germline ends.

This chain links TRBV6-4 with TRBJ2-3; weak D call: TRBD1 (5 bases). Germline lookup yields CDR1 MRHNA and CDR2 SNTAGT. The CDR3 has 15 amino acids. Trimming removed 4 bases from V and 0 bases from J, with 11 bases in between. This CDR3 reads CASSATVTSTDTQYF. In nucleotides, the CDR3 is TGTGCCAGCAGTGCGACAGTTACTAGCACAGATACGCAGTATTTT.

This chain links TRBV9 with TRBJ1-2; tentatively, D is TRBD1 (6 bases). V gave up 1 base and J gave up 7 bases, with 26 bases separating them. The germline V gene encodes CDR1 SGDLS and CDR2 YYNGEE. This CDR3 comprises 18 residues. CDR3 sequence: CASSVNWVFRDTRAGYTF. CDR3 bases: TGTGCCAGCAGCGTAAATTGGGTCTTTCGGGACACAAGAGCTGGCTACACCTTC.

This chain uses TRBV27 with TRBJ2-2; a weak D match, TRBD2 (5 bases). Germline values: CDR1 MNHEY, CDR2 SMNVEV (reference sequence). Trimming left V 2 bases short and J 7 bases short, with 8 bases between. This CDR3 has 13 residues. In nucleotides, the CDR3 is TGTGCCAGCAGTTTAACCGGGATCGGGGAGCTGTTTTTT. Encoded protein: CASSLTGIGELFF.

V gene TRBV19 combines with J gene TRBJ2-1, with a tentative D call TRBD2 (6 bases). V was cut by 4 bases and J by 0 bases, with 7 bases left in between. Germline values: CDR1 LNHDA, CDR2 SQIVND (reference sequence). The CDR3 is 14 amino acids. For the CDR3, the DNA is TGTGCCAGTAGTAGCGGGAACTCCTACAATGAGCAGTTCTTC. Protein product: CASSSGNSYNEQFF.

This chain uses TRBV19 with TRBJ1-5; 7 bases are a match to TRBD1. This CDR3 comprises 19 residues. Germline values: CDR1 LNHDA, CDR2 SQIVND (reference sequence). Germline trimming cut 4 bases from V and 2 bases from J; bases unmatched to any gene: 17. CDR3 nucleotide sequence: TGTGCCAGTAGTACCCAGGGGGTATCGGCCCGTCGTGGCAATCAGCCCCAGCATTTT. Translation: CASSTQGVSARRGNQPQHF.

The chain links TRBV6-5 to TRBJ1-2; D is ambiguous. Germline CDR1 MNHEY, CDR2 SVGAGI. Trimming left V 5 bases short and J 4 bases short, with 14 bases between. This CDR3 comprises 14 residues. CDR3: CASSGWRRSYGYTF. The CDR3 DNA follows: TGTGCCAGCAGTGGCTGGCGGCGGAGCTATGGCTACACCTTC.

This chain joins TRBV18 and TRBJ2-5; weak D call: TRBD1 (5 bases). Germline-derived CDR1 and CDR2 are KGHSH and LQKENI. The CDR3 is 13 residues long. Trimming left V 4 bases short and J 5 bases short, with 11 bases between. The CDR3 region is CASSQQESETQYF. In DNA, the CDR3 is TGTGCCAGCTCACAACAGGAATCGGAGACCCAGTACTTC. Supplemented by reference TRBV18 and TRBJ2-5, the full variable domain reads NAGVMQNPRHLVRRRGQEARLRCSPMKGHSHVYWYRQLPEEGLKFMVYLQKENIIDESGMPKERFSAEFPKEGPSILRIQQVVRGDSAAYFCASSQQESETQYFGPGTRLLVL.

For this clone: One junction end disagrees with the germline gene, perhaps due to a read error. The same CDR3 arises from other DNA sequences in this sample as well. The chain couples TRBV7-9 to TRBJ1-5; D remains unclear. The V gene's germline CDR1 is SEHNR and CDR2 FQNEAQ (reference sequence). This CDR3 has 12 amino acids. The CDR3 protein is CASQDSNQPQHF. The CDR3 DNA reads TGCGCCAGTCAGGATAGCAATCAGCCCCAGCATTTT.

The chain employs TRBV5-5 and TRBJ2-7; no reliable D call. Trimming pared 1 base from V and 2 bases from J, leaving 7 bases between. Germline CDR1 is SGHKS and CDR2 is YYEKEE (reference sequence). The CDR3 length is 13 residues. The CDR3 DNA follows: TGTGCCAGCAGCTTGTCCCCCGCCTACGAGCAGTACTTC. This translates into CASSLSPAYEQYF.

This clone was counted only a few times. The chain has TRBV15 and TRBJ2-7; 7 bases agree with TRBD1. Germline V lookup: CDR1 LNHNV, CDR2 YYDKDF (reference sequence). V shed 5 bases and J 3 bases; nucleotides not matched to a gene: 13. The CDR3 is 16 amino acids. In DNA form, the CDR3 reads TGTGCCACCAGCGCACAAGAACAGGGGTACCACTACGAGCAGTACTTC. Residues: CATSAQEQGYHYEQYF.

V is TRBV6-5 and J is TRBJ1-1; perhaps TRBD1 as D (5 bases). This CDR3 contains 14 residues. Germline V gene lookup returns CDR1 MNHEY and CDR2 SVGAGI. Deletions cut 5 bases from V and 0 bases from J, with 10 bases between. CDR3 protein: CASSAGNLNTEAFF. CDR3 sequence (DNA): TGTGCCAGCAGTGCAGGGAACTTGAACACTGAAGCTTTCTTT.

This chain connects TRBV6-4 to TRBJ2-3; TRBD2 matches 12 bases. J was trimmed by 4 bases and V by 4 bases; bases with no gene match: 3. Germline V gene sequence: CDR1 MRHNA, CDR2 SNTAGT. CDR3 length: 15 amino acids. As DNA, the CDR3 is TGTGCCAGCAGTGGGCTAGCGGGAGGGGCAGATACGCAGTATTTT. Encoded protein: CASSGLAGGADTQYF.

This clone was picked up a small number of times. The rearrangement joins TRBV7-3 to TRBJ1-1; TRBD1 aligns across 7 bases. The CDR3 runs to 14 residues. Per the germline V gene, CDR1 is SGHTA and CDR2 is FQGTGA. V was clipped by 0 bases and J by 4 bases; unmatched bases: 2. The CDR3 spells CASSLTGGRTEAFF. CDR3 in DNA: TGTGCCAGCAGCTTAACAGGGGGCCGCACTGAAGCTTTCTTT.

This clone occurred a few times. The CDR3 loop reads CASSGDDRRNEKLFF. As DNA, the CDR3 is TGTGCCAGCAGTGGCGACGACAGGCGTAATGAAAAACTGTTTTTT. The chain combines TRBV5-5 with TRBJ1-4, with TRBD1 as a possible D gene (6 bases). CDR3 length: 15 amino acids. The V end was cut by 5 bases, the J end by 4 bases, with 15 bases between. Germline CDR1 is SGHKS and CDR2 is YYEKEE (reference sequence).

The chain recombines TRBV9 with TRBJ2-7; no firm D call. Germline CDR1 reads SGDLS; CDR2 reads YYNGEE. V was shortened by 2 bases and J by 0 bases, with 15 bases between the two germline ends. CDR3 length equals 16 residues. CDR3 sequence reads: CASSVSGDASSYEQYF. The DNA of the CDR3 is TGTGCCAGCAGCGTGAGTGGAGACGCCAGCTCCTACGAGCAGTACTTC.

The rearrangement joins TRBV7-6 to TRBJ2-5, with 13 bases lining up with TRBD2. In germline, CDR1 is SGHVS, CDR2 FNYEAQ. This CDR3 contains 18 residues. The V segment lost 1 base and the J segment 5 bases; nucleotides outside the gene matches: 10. CDR3: CASSLGRTSGGQGETQYF. The CDR3 nucleotides read TGTGCCAGCAGCTTAGGACGGACTAGCGGGGGCCAGGGGGAGACCCAGTACTTC.